Listed below are T cell receptor beta chains from one sample, sequenced in a study of T cell repertoires in cytomegalovirus infection. These receptors have no known antigen. Each CDR3 protein gets one entry after TCRdb re-called the reads with MiXCR. Of roughly 800,000 distinct CDR3 sequences detected, roughly 29% appear once; the ten largest clones hold around 12%. The sequencing used cultured CD8+ T cells from PBMCs, collected from culture after CMV antigen stimulation. The receptors were sampled from a human donor in good health (CMV status not recorded). Some clones in this sample may be carry-over from other donors' samples. Each CDR3 is given with its conserved first and last residue. A D gene is named only where the DNA matches it firmly. Not every row has a clone size; where given, it reads once, few, many or a size class.

v_gene: TRBV19
d_gene: -
j_gene: TRBJ2-1
abundance: few
CDR3nt: TGTGCCAGTAGTATTAAAGGGTACTCCTACAATGAGCAGTTCTTC
CDR3aa: CASSIKGYSYNEQFF

v_gene: TRBV2
d_gene: -
j_gene: TRBJ1-5
abundance: -
CDR3nt: TGTGCCAGCAGTGAAGAAGGGTATGGTAATCAGCCCCAGCATTTT
CDR3aa: CASSEEGYGNQPQHF

v_gene: TRBV7-6
d_gene: -
j_gene: TRBJ1-2
abundance: few
CDR3nt: TGTGCCAGCAGCTTAGCGGCAGGGACCTATGGCTACACCTTC
CDR3aa: CASSLAAGTYGYTF

v_gene: TRBV7-3
d_gene: -
j_gene: TRBJ2-5
abundance: -
CDR3nt: TGTGCCAGCAGGGAATCGCCGGGGGAGACCCAGTACTTC
CDR3aa: CASRESPGETQYF

v_gene: TRBV4-1
d_gene: TRBD2
j_gene: TRBJ2-2
abundance: -
CDR3nt: TGCGCCAGCAGCCAGGGGCTAGCGGGCTACCCCGGGGAGCTGTTTTTT
CDR3aa: CASSQGLAGYPGELFF

v_gene: TRBV11-1
d_gene: TRBD2
j_gene: TRBJ2-7
abundance: -
CDR3nt: TGTGCCAGCAGCCTCGGACTAGCGGGGGGCAGGGCCTACGAGCAGTACTTC
CDR3aa: CASSLGLAGGRAYEQYF

v_gene: TRBV7-8
d_gene: -
j_gene: TRBJ2-3
abundance: -
CDR3nt: TGTGCCAGCAGCTCCGACCCGACAGGCCGGTCAGATACGCAGTATTTT
CDR3aa: CASSSDPTGRSDTQYF

v_gene: TRBV28
d_gene: TRBD1
j_gene: TRBJ2-3
abundance: few
CDR3nt: TGTGCCAGCCATAACCTTCTAGAGGGGGCCAGCACAGATACGCAGTATTTT
CDR3aa: CASHNLLEGASTDTQYF

v_gene: TRBV27
d_gene: -
j_gene: TRBJ2-7
abundance: -
CDR3nt: TGTGCCAGCAAGGGAATTTACTACGAGCAGTACTTC
CDR3aa: CASKGIYYEQYF

v_gene: TRBV3-1
d_gene: TRBD1
j_gene: TRBJ2-7
abundance: -
CDR3nt: TGTGCCAGCGGCAGGGACAGGTCTAACGAGCAGTACTTC
CDR3aa: CASGRDRSNEQYF

v_gene: TRBV12-3/TRBV12-4
d_gene: -
j_gene: TRBJ1-2
abundance: -
CDR3nt: TGTGCCAGCAGTTCCTCGTCGGGGGGCATCGATGGCTACACCTTC
CDR3aa: CASSSSSGGIDGYTF

v_gene: TRBV19
d_gene: -
j_gene: TRBJ2-1
abundance: few
CDR3nt: TGTGCCACCGCTCTTACGGGGGATGAGCAGTTCTTC
CDR3aa: CATALTGDEQFF

v_gene: TRBV7-8
d_gene: TRBD2
j_gene: TRBJ2-4
abundance: few
CDR3nt: TGTGCCAGCAGCTTAGGGACTAGCGGGGGTATCAAAAACATTCAGTACTTC
CDR3aa: CASSLGTSGGIKNIQYF

v_gene: TRBV6-2/TRBV6-3
d_gene: TRBD1
j_gene: TRBJ1-5
abundance: few
CDR3nt: TGTGCCAGCAGTCCCGACAGGGGGCGAACCCCCGCGAATCAGCCCCAGCATTTT
CDR3aa: CASSPDRGRTPANQPQHF

v_gene: TRBV6-1
d_gene: -
j_gene: TRBJ2-1
abundance: -
CDR3nt: TGTGCCAGCAGTGAAGACAGTTTTTCCTACAATGAGCAGTTCTTC
CDR3aa: CASSEDSFSYNEQFF

v_gene: TRBV27
d_gene: TRBD1
j_gene: TRBJ1-2
abundance: many
CDR3nt: TGTGCCAGCAGTTTAGGGCAGGGGGTCTATGGCTACACCTTC
CDR3aa: CASSLGQGVYGYTF

v_gene: TRBV7-8
d_gene: -
j_gene: TRBJ2-1
abundance: many
CDR3nt: TGTGCCAGCAGCCCGGACAGCAATGAGCAGTTCTTC
CDR3aa: CASSPDSNEQFF

v_gene: TRBV24-1
d_gene: -
j_gene: TRBJ2-5
abundance: few
CDR3nt: TGTGCCACCAGTGAATTTGAAGGGCCGGAGACCCAGTACTTC
CDR3aa: CATSEFEGPETQYF

v_gene: TRBV9
d_gene: -
j_gene: TRBJ2-5
abundance: -
CDR3nt: TGTGCCAGCAGCGTATACTCGGGAGAGACCCAGTACTTC
CDR3aa: CASSVYSGETQYF

v_gene: TRBV20-1
d_gene: TRBD1
j_gene: TRBJ2-1
abundance: -
CDR3nt: TGCAGTGCTGGGGACAGCAATGGGTGGAATGAGCAGTTCTTC
CDR3aa: CSAGDSNGWNEQFF

v_gene: TRBV27
d_gene: TRBD2
j_gene: TRBJ2-2
abundance: -
CDR3nt: TGTGCCAGCAGTTCATCCGGGGGGTGGCTACCCACCGGGGAGCTGTTTTTT
CDR3aa: CASSSSGGWLPTGELFF

v_gene: TRBV27
d_gene: -
j_gene: TRBJ1-6
abundance: -
CDR3nt: TGTGCCAGCACCAGGGCCTACAATTCACCCCTCCACTTT
CDR3aa: CASTRAYNSPLHF

v_gene: TRBV4-1
d_gene: -
j_gene: TRBJ2-3
abundance: few
CDR3nt: TGTGCCAGCAGCCAGAGGGGGCTAGCGACTAGCACAGATACGCAGTATTTT
CDR3aa: CASSQRGLATSTDTQYF

v_gene: TRBV7-8
d_gene: -
j_gene: TRBJ1-1
abundance: many
CDR3nt: TGTGCCAGCAGCCCTAAGACTGAAGCTTTCTTT
CDR3aa: CASSPKTEAFF

v_gene: TRBV19
d_gene: TRBD1
j_gene: TRBJ2-7
abundance: few
CDR3nt: TGTGCCAGTAGTATAGACGGGACAGAGTCCTACGAGCAGTACTTC
CDR3aa: CASSIDGTESYEQYF

v_gene: TRBV30
d_gene: -
j_gene: TRBJ2-7
abundance: -
CDR3nt: TGTGCCTGGAGCTTACGGAGGCCCTCCTACGAGCAGTACTTC
CDR3aa: CAWSLRRPSYEQYF

v_gene: TRBV7-2
d_gene: -
j_gene: TRBJ1-1
abundance: few
CDR3nt: TGTGCCAGCAGCTTAGCACCCGCGGGGGGGTGGACTGAAGCTTTCTTT
CDR3aa: CASSLAPAGGWTEAFF

v_gene: TRBV5-8
d_gene: -
j_gene: TRBJ2-7
abundance: -
CDR3nt: TGTGCCAGCAGCCTCCGGGACACCCTCTACGAGCAGTACTTC
CDR3aa: CASSLRDTLYEQYF

v_gene: TRBV27
d_gene: TRBD1
j_gene: TRBJ1-6
abundance: -
CDR3nt: TGTGCCAGCAGTTTCCAGGGGGCCAATTCACCCCTCCACTTT
CDR3aa: CASSFQGANSPLHF

v_gene: TRBV27
d_gene: TRBD1
j_gene: TRBJ2-2
abundance: many
CDR3nt: TGTGCCAGCAGTCCCGACAGGGTTACCGGGGAGCTGTTTTTT
CDR3aa: CASSPDRVTGELFF

v_gene: TRBV4-1
d_gene: TRBD2
j_gene: TRBJ2-1
abundance: many
CDR3nt: TGCGCCAGCAGCCACCCAGCGGGGAGCTCCTACAATGAGCAGTTCTTC
CDR3aa: CASSHPAGSSYNEQFF

v_gene: TRBV4-1
d_gene: -
j_gene: TRBJ2-3
abundance: few
CDR3nt: TGCGCCAGCAGCCAAAAGGCCGCGGGCACAGATACGCAGTATTTT
CDR3aa: CASSQKAAGTDTQYF

v_gene: TRBV12-3/TRBV12-4
d_gene: -
j_gene: TRBJ2-5
abundance: few
CDR3nt: TGTGCCAGCAGTTCCCGGTGGGGGACGGAACACCAAGAGACCCAGTACTTC
CDR3aa: CASSSRWGTEHQETQYF

v_gene: TRBV7-3
d_gene: TRBD1
j_gene: TRBJ2-1
abundance: -
CDR3nt: TGTGCCAGCAGCTTAATGCGATACGGGACAGGGGGCTATCAGTTGAGTAATGAGCAGTTCTTC
CDR3aa: CASSLMRYGTGGYQLSNEQFF

v_gene: TRBV6-2/TRBV6-3
d_gene: TRBD2
j_gene: TRBJ2-3
abundance: many
CDR3nt: TGTGCCAGCAGGGTCGTATTGGCGGGGGGAGGAGATACGCAGTATTTT
CDR3aa: CASRVVLAGGGDTQYF

v_gene: TRBV7-8
d_gene: -
j_gene: TRBJ2-6
abundance: few
CDR3nt: TGTGCCAGCAGCTTAGTAATGGCGGGGCTCCGGGCTGGGGCCAACGTCCTGACTTTC
CDR3aa: CASSLVMAGLRAGANVLTF

v_gene: TRBV2
d_gene: TRBD2
j_gene: TRBJ2-3
abundance: -
CDR3nt: TGTGCCAGCCTAGCGGGGGGGACGCAGTATTTT
CDR3aa: CASLAGGTQYF

v_gene: TRBV4-1
d_gene: TRBD1
j_gene: TRBJ1-1
abundance: -
CDR3nt: TGCGCCAGCAGCTCCGGACAGGGTCTTATGAACACTGAAGCTTTCTTT
CDR3aa: CASSSGQGLMNTEAFF

v_gene: TRBV27
d_gene: -
j_gene: TRBJ2-3
abundance: -
CDR3nt: TGTGCCAGCAGTTTATCTGACCCACAGGAGGATACGCAGTATTTT
CDR3aa: CASSLSDPQEDTQYF

v_gene: TRBV29-1
d_gene: -
j_gene: TRBJ2-1
abundance: few
CDR3nt: TGCAGCGTTCCCGACCCCTACAATGAGCAGTTCTTC
CDR3aa: CSVPDPYNEQFF

v_gene: TRBV4-2
d_gene: -
j_gene: TRBJ2-3
abundance: few
CDR3nt: TGTGCCAGCAGCCAAGCGCTAGGGCGGGGAGCTTTCACAGATACGCAGTATTTT
CDR3aa: CASSQALGRGAFTDTQYF

v_gene: TRBV7-6
d_gene: -
j_gene: TRBJ2-2
abundance: -
CDR3nt: TGTGCCAGCAGCTTCGGAGCACCCGGGGAGCTGTTTTTT
CDR3aa: CASSFGAPGELFF

v_gene: TRBV10-3
d_gene: TRBD1
j_gene: TRBJ1-1
abundance: -
CDR3nt: TGTGCCATCAGTGTCCGACAGGGGGAGAACACTGAAGCTTTCTTT
CDR3aa: CAISVRQGENTEAFF

v_gene: TRBV19
d_gene: -
j_gene: TRBJ1-3
abundance: -
CDR3nt: TGTGCCTCCTTACATCTTTCTGGAAACACCATATATTTT
CDR3aa: CASLHLSGNTIYF

v_gene: TRBV6-5
d_gene: -
j_gene: TRBJ1-1
abundance: -
CDR3nt: TGTGCCAGCAGGATAAACCAGGGAAGGACTGAAGCTTTCTTT
CDR3aa: CASRINQGRTEAFF

v_gene: TRBV7-6
d_gene: TRBD1
j_gene: TRBJ2-2
abundance: few
CDR3nt: TGTGCCAGCAGCCCGACAGGGGGCGTCACCGGGGAGCTGTTTTTT
CDR3aa: CASSPTGGVTGELFF

v_gene: TRBV4-1
d_gene: -
j_gene: TRBJ2-7
abundance: -
CDR3nt: TGCGCCAGCAGCCAAGCACAGGGCCTCGAGCAGTACTTC
CDR3aa: CASSQAQGLEQYF

v_gene: TRBV28
d_gene: -
j_gene: TRBJ2-6
abundance: many
CDR3nt: TGTGCCAGCAGTTTATCCATAACAGAGGACCTTGGGGGGGCCAACGTCCTGACTTTC
CDR3aa: CASSLSITEDLGGANVLTF